One and the same sample provided the 19 T cell receptor beta chains below, sequenced in a study of T cell responses to AZD1222 COVID-19 vaccine. This table comes from immunoSEQ multiplex PCR, and its TCRdb copy is limited to in-frame clones, with some not included. Seen here are approximately 120,000 clones, about 89% observed once, and the top ten hold 7.5%. The source was peripheral blood, collected on day 0 of AZD1222 vaccination. Receptor source: an adult in good health.

The chain couples TRBV4-3 to TRBJ1-3, with unresolved D. The V and J ends lost 0 bases and 7 bases respectively, with 10 bases between them. The germline V gene encodes CDR1 LGHNA and CDR2 YSLEER. This CDR3 has 14 residues. The CDR3 bases are TGCGCCAGCAGCCAAGACCGGGTGGGGAACACCATATATTTT. Residues: CASSQDRVGNTIYF.

The CDR3 DNA is TGCGCCAGCAGCCCTACCGGGGAGCTGTTTTTT. As protein: CASSPTGELFF. The genes are TRBV10-2 and TRBJ2-2; D not certain. The CDR3 extends over 11 amino acids. Trimming left V 6 bases short and J 5 bases short, with 4 bases between. Germline V gene lookup returns CDR1 WSHSY and CDR2 SAAADI.

This clone appeared a single time. This sequence joins TRBV15 and TRBJ2-7, with D hard to call. Trimming left V 3 bases short and J 2 bases short, with 11 bases between. The germline CDR1 and CDR2 sequences are LNHNV and YYDKDF (reference sequence). This CDR3 is 14 amino acids long. The CDR3 region is CATSSLTKPYEQYF. In DNA, the CDR3 is TGTGCCACCAGCAGCCTGACAAAACCCTACGAGCAGTACTTC.

The V gene is TRBV5-6, the J gene TRBJ1-1; possible D gene TRBD1, 5 bases. V was shortened by 0 bases and J by 3 bases, with 21 bases between the two germline ends. The CDR3 is made up of 18 amino acids. Germline V gives CDR1 SGHDT, CDR2 YYEEEE. CDR3: CASSLVSFLRDGDTEAFF. In DNA form, the CDR3 reads TGTGCCAGCAGCTTGGTTTCTTTCCTCCGGGACGGTGACACTGAAGCTTTCTTT.

The sample holds a few counts of this clone. This chain connects TRBV7-3 to TRBJ1-2, with TRBD1 matching 7 bases. The CDR3 runs to 13 residues. With V trimmed by 4 bases and J by 3 bases, 2 bases remained unmatched. In germline, CDR1 is SGHTA, CDR2 FQGTGA. CDR3 bases: TGTGCCAGCAGCTCGCAGGGGGACTATGGCTACACCTTC. This sequence encodes CASSSQGDYGYTF.

The chain recombines TRBV7-9 with TRBJ1-3; TRBD1 agrees at 8 bases. The trim removed 4 bases at V and 3 bases at J, leaving 2 bases unmatched. Germline V lookup: CDR1 SEHNR, CDR2 FQNEAQ (reference sequence). There are 14 residues in the CDR3. CDR3 protein: CASSSGQGGNTIYF. The CDR3 DNA reads TGTGCCAGCAGCTCCGGACAGGGTGGAAACACCATATATTTT.

The gene calls are TRBV5-5 and TRBJ1-5; weak D call: TRBD1 (5 bases). CDR1 and CDR2 (germline): SGHKS, YYEKEE (reference sequence). Trimming removed 3 bases at V and 2 bases at J, with 18 bases between. This CDR3 comprises 17 residues. The CDR3: CASSSQGGGVGNQPQHF. Here the CDR3 DNA reads TGTGCCAGCAGCTCCCAAGGCGGGGGGGTTGGCAATCAGCCCCAGCATTTT.

The chain couples TRBV7-2 to TRBJ1-3, with D perhaps TRBD1 (5 bases). Germline loops: CDR1 SGHTA, CDR2 FQGNSA. The CDR3 extends over 18 amino acids. The V and J ends lost 5 bases and 1 base respectively, with 21 bases between them. The CDR3 DNA follows: TGTGCCAGCAGCCTAAGAGGGGCCAGGGCGATTTCTGGAAACACCATATATTTT. Translating it yields CASSLRGARAISGNTIYF.

CDR3 nucleotides: TGTGCCAGCAGCTTAACAGGGGCAGGGGCCTATGGCTACACCTTC. Translation gives CASSLTGAGAYGYTF. The chain links TRBV5-4 to TRBJ1-2; 7 positions match TRBD1. This CDR3 has 15 residues. Germline V CDR1 and CDR2: SGHNT, YYREEE (reference sequence). V lost 2 bases to trimming and J lost 4 bases; unmatched junction nucleotides: 8. The full variable domain, its missing parts supplied by reference TRBV5-4 and TRBJ1-2, is ETGVTQSPTHLIKTRGQQVTLRCSSQSGHNTVSWYQQALGQGPQFIFQYYREEENGRGNFPPRFSGLQFPNYSSELNVNALELDDSALYLCASSLTGAGAYGYTFGSGTRLTVV.

This clone occurred once. V usage is TRBV6-1 and J usage is TRBJ1-2; 7 bases agree with TRBD1. The germline V gene has CDR1 MNHNS and CDR2 SASEGT. Germline trimming cut 2 bases from V and 5 bases from J; bases unmatched to any gene: 8. CDR3 length: 15 amino acids. The CDR3 region has the DNA TGTGCCAGCAGTGAATTAATCGGGACAGAGTATGGCTACACCTTC. Its translation is CASSELIGTEYGYTF.

The J gene is TRBJ2-1, the V gene TRBV11-2; D is unclear. In germline, CDR1 is SGHAT, CDR2 FQNNGV. Trimming shortened V by 5 bases and J by 1 base, and 9 bases separated the two germline ends. The length of the CDR3 is 14 residues. CDR3 loop: CASSVDGSYNEQFF. The CDR3 DNA follows: TGTGCCAGCAGCGTCGACGGGTCCTACAATGAGCAGTTCTTC. Full variable domain (outside the CDR3, taken from reference TRBV11-2 and TRBJ2-1): EAGVAQSPRYKIIEKRQSVAFWCNPISGHATLYWYQQILGQGPKLLIQFQNNGVVDDSQLPKDRFSAERLKGVDSTLKIQPAKLEDSAVYLCASSVDGSYNEQFFGPGTRLTVL.

This clone showed up just a few times. V and J are TRBV6-1 and TRBJ2-7, with a tentative D call TRBD1 (6 bases). V gave up 3 bases and J gave up 2 bases, with 14 bases separating them. CDR3 length equals 15 residues. Germline V lookup: CDR1 MNHNS, CDR2 SASEGT. CDR3 DNA: TGTGCCAGCAGTGACATGGGACACCCAGCCTACGAGCAGTACTTC. This translates into CASSDMGHPAYEQYF.

V usage is TRBV6-5 and J usage is TRBJ1-1; TRBD1 aligns across 7 bases. CDR1 and CDR2 from the germline V gene are MNHEY and SVGAGI. Trimming cost V 6 bases and J 3 bases; bases outside gene matches: 4. This CDR3 has 13 residues. CDR3: CASSLDRDTEAFF. CDR3 nucleotides: TGTGCCAGCAGCCTCGACAGGGACACTGAAGCTTTCTTT.

The CDR3 protein is CAWTGNSPLHF. CDR3 nucleotide sequence: TGTGCCTGGACGGGGAATTCACCCCTCCACTTT. The V gene is TRBV30, the J gene TRBJ1-6; D unclear. CDR3 length equals 11 residues. Germline CDR1 reads GTSNPN; CDR2 reads SVGIG (reference sequence). Trimming took off 4 bases at V and 7 bases at J, with 5 bases between the two ends.

This sequence joins TRBV6-5 and TRBJ2-5; 11 bases align to TRBD2. The CDR3 runs 13 residues. V trimming: 6 bases; J trimming: 4 bases; junction bases outside the gene matches: 1. CDR1 and CDR2 (germline): MNHEY, SVGAGI. This CDR3 is CASRLAGAETQYF. CDR3 nucleotides: TGTGCCAGCAGACTAGCGGGAGCAGAGACCCAGTACTTC.

Comments on this clone: An end of the junction differs from the germline gene, which may be a read error. This rearrangement joins TRBV7-2 to TRBJ1-3, with no clear D. Per germline, CDR1 SGHTA and CDR2 FQGNSA. This CDR3 contains 14 residues. CDR3 DNA sequence: TGTGCCAGCAGCTCAATGGGCTCTGGAAGCACCATATATTTT. Translating it yields CASSSMGSGSTIYF.

The J gene is TRBJ1-5, the V gene TRBV27; TRBD1 is a possible D gene (6 bases). CDR1 and CDR2 from the germline V gene are MNHEY and SMNVEV (reference sequence). This CDR3 region has 15 residues. Trimming pared 6 bases from V and 6 bases from J, leaving 18 bases between. The CDR3 DNA reads as TGTGCCAGCAGCCCCGGTTTGGGGGCTGGTCAGCCCCAGCATTTT. Translating gives CASSPGLGAGQPQHF.

This sequence joins TRBV7-3 and TRBJ2-2; D is undetermined. Between the trimmed V and J ends, which lost 1 base and 8 bases, there was a span of 5 bases. CDR1 and CDR2 (germline): SGHTA, FQGTGA. This CDR3 comprises 12 residues. CDR3 residues: CASSLNLGELFF. The CDR3 DNA sequence: TGTGCCAGCAGCTTAAATCTGGGGGAGCTGTTTTTT. The full variable domain, in which reference TRBV7-3 and TRBJ2-2 provide the parts outside the CDR3, is GAGVSQTPSNKVTEKGKYVELRCDPISGHTALYWYRQSLGQGPEFLIYFQGTGAADDSGLPNDRFFAVRPEGSVSTLKIQRTERGDSAVYLCASSLNLGELFFGEGSRLTVL.

J is TRBJ2-1 and V is TRBV5-4; no reliable D call. The CDR3 runs 13 residues. From germline, CDR1 is SGHNT and CDR2 YYREEE (reference sequence). Trimming left V 3 bases short and J 10 bases short, with 14 bases between. CDR3 sequence: CASSSRINGEQFF. Here the CDR3 DNA reads TGTGCCAGCAGCTCAAGAATAAATGGCGAGCAGTTCTTC.